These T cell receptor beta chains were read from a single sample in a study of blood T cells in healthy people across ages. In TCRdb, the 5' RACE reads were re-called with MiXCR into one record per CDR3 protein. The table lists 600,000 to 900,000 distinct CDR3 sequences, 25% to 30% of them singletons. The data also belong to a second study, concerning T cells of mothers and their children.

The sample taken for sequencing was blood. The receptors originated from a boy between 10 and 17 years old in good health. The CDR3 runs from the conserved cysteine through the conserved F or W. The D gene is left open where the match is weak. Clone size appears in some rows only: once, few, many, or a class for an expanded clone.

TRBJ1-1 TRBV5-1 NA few CASSLKTNTEAFF TGCGCCAGCAGTCTGAAGACGAACACTGAAGCTTTCTTT
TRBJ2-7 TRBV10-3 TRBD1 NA CAISDLGQGDYEQYF TGCGCCATCAGTGACTTGGGACAGGGGGACTACGAGCAGTACTTC
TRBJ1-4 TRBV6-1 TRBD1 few CASSSAQTGLAEKLFF TGTGCCAGCAGCTCCGCCCAGACAGGGTTGGCTGAAAAACTGTTTTTT
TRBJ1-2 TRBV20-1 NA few CSAPPAGGYGYTF TGCAGTGCTCCCCCCGCGGGTGGCTATGGCTACACCTTC
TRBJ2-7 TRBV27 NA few CASSPGKSYEQYF TGTGCCAGCTCGCCAGGGAAAAGCTACGAGCAGTACTTC
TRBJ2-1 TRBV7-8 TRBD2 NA CASSWRAGGLHNEQFF TGTGCCAGCAGCTGGAGAGCGGGGGGGCTCCACAATGAGCAGTTCTTC
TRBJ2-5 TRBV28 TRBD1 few CASSFRTGYFF TGTGCCAGCAGTTTCAGGACAGGGTACTTCTTC
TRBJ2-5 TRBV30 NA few CAWSPTGFGTQYF TGTGCCTGGAGTCCTACAGGCTTCGGGACCCAGTACTTC
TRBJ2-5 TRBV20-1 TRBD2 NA CSALAGGPGETQYF TGCAGTGCTCTAGCGGGGGGGCCTGGGGAGACCCAGTACTTC
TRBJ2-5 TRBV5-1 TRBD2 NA CASNLALAGDTQETQYF TGCGCCAGCAACTTGGCTCTAGCGGGGGACACCCAAGAGACCCAGTACTTC
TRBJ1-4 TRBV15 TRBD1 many CATSATGGREKLFF TGTGCCACCAGCGCGACAGGGGGCAGGGAAAAACTGTTTTTT
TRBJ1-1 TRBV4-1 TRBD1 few CASVPGQGKNTEAFF TGCGCCAGCGTCCCGGGACAGGGAAAGAACACTGAAGCTTTCTTT
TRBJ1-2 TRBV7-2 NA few CASSLLREGGYTF TGTGCCAGCAGCCTACTTCGGGAAGGGGGCTACACCTTC
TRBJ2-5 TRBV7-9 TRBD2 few CASGLAGQETQYF TGTGCCAGCGGACTAGCGGGGCAAGAGACCCAGTACTTC
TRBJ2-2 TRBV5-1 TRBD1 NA CASSNRQGATGELFF TGCGCCAGCAGCAACCGACAGGGTGCCACTGGGGAGCTGTTTTTT
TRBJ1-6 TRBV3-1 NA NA CASSQGRQFNSPLHF TGTGCCAGCAGCCAAGGCCGTCAGTTTAATTCACCCCTCCACTTT
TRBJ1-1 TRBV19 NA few CASVAGTEAFF TGTGCGTCAGTGGCAGGCACTGAAGCTTTCTTT
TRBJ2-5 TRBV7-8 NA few CASSSRQFQETQYF TGTGCCAGCAGCTCGCGACAGTTCCAAGAGACCCAGTACTTC
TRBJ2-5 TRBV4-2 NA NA CASSQDLGTFQETQYF TGTGCCAGCAGCCAAGATTTGGGGACTTTCCAAGAGACCCAGTACTTC
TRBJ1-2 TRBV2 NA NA CASSEANGVSGYTF TGTGCCAGCAGTGAAGCGAATGGCGTTTCAGGCTACACCTTC
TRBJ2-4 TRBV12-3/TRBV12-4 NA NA CASSPRGGGRDSVQAKNIQYF TGTGCCAGCAGCCCTAGGGGGGGAGGAAGGGATTCTGTCCAAGCCAAAAACATTCAGTACTTC
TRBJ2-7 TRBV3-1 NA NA CASSVTSGTAYEQYF TGTGCCAGCAGCGTAACGTCCGGGACGGCCTACGAGCAGTACTTC
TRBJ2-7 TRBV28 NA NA CASSPGRRNEQYF TGTGCCAGCAGCCCGGGCCGGCGAAACGAGCAGTACTTC
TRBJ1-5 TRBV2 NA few CASSETGSNQPQHF TGTGCCAGCAGTGAGACAGGTAGCAATCAGCCCCAGCATTTT